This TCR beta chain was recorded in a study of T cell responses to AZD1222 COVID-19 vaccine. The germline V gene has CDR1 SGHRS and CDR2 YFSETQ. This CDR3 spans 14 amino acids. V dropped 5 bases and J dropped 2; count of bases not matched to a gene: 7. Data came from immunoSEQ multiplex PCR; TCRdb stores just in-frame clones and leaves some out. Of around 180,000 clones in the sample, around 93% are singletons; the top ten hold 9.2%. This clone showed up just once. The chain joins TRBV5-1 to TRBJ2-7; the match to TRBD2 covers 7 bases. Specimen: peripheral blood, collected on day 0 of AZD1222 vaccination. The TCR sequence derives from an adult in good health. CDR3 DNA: TGCGCCAGCAGACAAGAGCGGGACCCCTACGAGCAGTACTTC. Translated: CASRQERDPYEQYF.